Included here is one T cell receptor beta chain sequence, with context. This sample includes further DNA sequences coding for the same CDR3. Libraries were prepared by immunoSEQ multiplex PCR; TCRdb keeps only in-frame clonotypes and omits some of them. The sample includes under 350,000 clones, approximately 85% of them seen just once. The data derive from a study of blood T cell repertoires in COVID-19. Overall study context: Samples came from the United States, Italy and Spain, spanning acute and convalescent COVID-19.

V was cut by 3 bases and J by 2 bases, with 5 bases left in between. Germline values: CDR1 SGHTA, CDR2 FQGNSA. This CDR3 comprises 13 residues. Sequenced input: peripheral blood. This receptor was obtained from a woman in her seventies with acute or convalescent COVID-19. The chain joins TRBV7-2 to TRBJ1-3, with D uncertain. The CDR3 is CASSFSAGNTIYF. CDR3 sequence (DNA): TGTGCCAGCAGCTTCTCGGCTGGAAACACCATATATTTT.